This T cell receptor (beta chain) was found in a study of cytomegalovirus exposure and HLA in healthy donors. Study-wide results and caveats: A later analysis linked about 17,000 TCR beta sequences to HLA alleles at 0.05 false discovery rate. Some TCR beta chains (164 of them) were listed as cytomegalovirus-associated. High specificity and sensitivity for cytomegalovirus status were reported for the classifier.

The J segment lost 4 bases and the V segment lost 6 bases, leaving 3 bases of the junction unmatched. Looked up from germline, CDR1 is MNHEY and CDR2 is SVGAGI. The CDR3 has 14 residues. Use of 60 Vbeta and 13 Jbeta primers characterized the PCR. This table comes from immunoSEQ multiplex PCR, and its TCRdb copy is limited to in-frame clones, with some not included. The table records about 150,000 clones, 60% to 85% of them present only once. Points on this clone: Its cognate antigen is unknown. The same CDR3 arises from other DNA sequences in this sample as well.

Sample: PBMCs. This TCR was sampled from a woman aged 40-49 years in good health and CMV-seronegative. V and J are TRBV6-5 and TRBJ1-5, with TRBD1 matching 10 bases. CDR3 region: CASRSGQGNQPQHF. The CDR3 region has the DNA TGTGCCAGCAGATCGGGACAGGGGAATCAGCCCCAGCATTTT.